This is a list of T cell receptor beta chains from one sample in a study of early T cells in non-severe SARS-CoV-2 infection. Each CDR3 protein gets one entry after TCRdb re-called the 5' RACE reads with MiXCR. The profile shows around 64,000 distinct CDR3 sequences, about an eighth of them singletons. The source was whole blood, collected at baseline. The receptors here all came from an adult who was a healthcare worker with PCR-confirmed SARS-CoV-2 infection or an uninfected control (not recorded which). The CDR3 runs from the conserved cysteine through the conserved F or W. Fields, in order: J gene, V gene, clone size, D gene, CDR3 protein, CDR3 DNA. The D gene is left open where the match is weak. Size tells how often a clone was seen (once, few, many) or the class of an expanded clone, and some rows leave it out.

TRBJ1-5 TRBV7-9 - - CASSRGQSNQPQHF TGTGCCAGCAGCCGTGGGCAGAGCAATCAGCCCCAGCATTTT
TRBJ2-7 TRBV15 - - CATSRQDYPYEQYF TGTGCCACCAGCAGGCAGGACTACCCCTACGAGCAGTACTTC
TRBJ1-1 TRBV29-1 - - CSAGAGNTEAFF TGCAGCGCTGGGGCAGGGAACACTGAAGCTTTCTTT
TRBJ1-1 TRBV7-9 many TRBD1 CASSVQGATEAFF TGTGCCAGCAGCGTACAGGGGGCGACTGAAGCTTTCTTT
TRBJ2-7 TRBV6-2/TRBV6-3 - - CASTFGRYEQYF TGTGCCAGCACCTTCGGAAGGTACGAGCAGTACTTC
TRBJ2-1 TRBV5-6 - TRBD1 CASSLSQGASEQFF TGTGCCAGCAGCTTATCACAGGGGGCGAGTGAGCAGTTCTTC
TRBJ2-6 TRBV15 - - CATSRTGANVLTF TGTGCCACCAGCAGAACCGGGGCCAACGTCCTGACTTTC
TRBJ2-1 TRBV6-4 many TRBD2 CASSDSNRLAGVSEQFF TGTGCCAGCAGTGACTCGAACCGGCTAGCGGGGGTTAGTGAGCAGTTCTTC
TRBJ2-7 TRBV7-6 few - CASSLGPLDAQYF TGTGCCAGCAGCTTAGGGCCTCTAGACGCGCAGTACTTC
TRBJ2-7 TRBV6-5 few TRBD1 CASSYNRQGLDEQYF TGTGCCAGCAGTTATAACCGACAGGGTCTGGACGAGCAGTACTTC
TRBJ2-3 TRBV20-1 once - CSAIHQFRGFGTDTQYF TGCAGTGCTATCCACCAATTCCGGGGATTTGGCACAGATACGCAGTATTTT
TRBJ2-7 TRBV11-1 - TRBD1 CASSSRTGKEQYF TGTGCCAGCAGCTCCCGGACAGGGAAGGAGCAGTACTTC
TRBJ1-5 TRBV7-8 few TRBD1 CASSLRPRGQSNQPQHF TGTGCCAGCAGCCTTAGGCCAAGGGGACAGTCCAATCAGCCCCAGCATTTT
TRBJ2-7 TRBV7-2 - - CASSTGPRSSYEQYF TGTGCCAGCAGCACGGGACCCAGGAGCTCCTACGAGCAGTACTTC
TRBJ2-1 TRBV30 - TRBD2 CAWTLARAAGGYNEQFF TGTGCCTGGACCCTCGCTCGCGCAGCGGGGGGTTACAATGAGCAGTTCTTC
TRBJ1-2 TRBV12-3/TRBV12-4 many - CASSLAGTRGGYTF TGTGCCAGCAGCTTGGCCGGGACCCGAGGGGGCTACACCTTC
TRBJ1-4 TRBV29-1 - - CSVGRGLEKLFF TGCAGCGTTGGGCGAGGATTGGAAAAACTGTTTTTT
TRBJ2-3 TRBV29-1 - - CRAGGTDTQYF TGCAGAGCCGGGGGCACAGATACGCAGTATTTT
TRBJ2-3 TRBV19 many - CASSPRQGIPSRTDTQYF TGTGCCAGTAGTCCCCGCCAGGGGATTCCCTCTCGCACAGATACGCAGTATTTT
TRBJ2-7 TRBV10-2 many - CASSENGAGYEQYF TGCGCCAGCAGTGAGAACGGGGCCGGCTACGAGCAGTACTTC
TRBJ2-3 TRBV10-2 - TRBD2 CASRNSGGSDTQYF TGCGCCAGCAGAAATAGCGGGGGGTCGGATACGCAGTATTTT
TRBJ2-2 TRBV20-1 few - CSARRGNTGELFF TGCAGTGCTCGGCGGGGGAACACCGGGGAGCTGTTTTTT
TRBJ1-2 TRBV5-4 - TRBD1 CASSANRGANGYTF TGTGCCAGCAGCGCTAACAGGGGCGCCAATGGCTACACCTTC
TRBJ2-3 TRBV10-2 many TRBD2 CASSGSSGGLTDTQYF TGCGCCAGCAGTGGGTCTAGCGGGGGGCTCACAGATACGCAGTATTTT
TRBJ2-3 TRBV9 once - CASSVGDGDTQYF TGTGCCAGCAGCGTTGGGGACGGAGATACGCAGTATTTT
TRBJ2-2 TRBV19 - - CASSIRGQGNTGELFF TGTGCCAGTAGTATCAGGGGCCAGGGGAACACCGGGGAGCTGTTTTTT
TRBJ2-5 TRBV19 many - CASSKDSQETQYF TGTGCCAGTAGTAAGGACAGCCAAGAGACCCAGTACTTC
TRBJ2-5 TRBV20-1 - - CSARARMGRQETQYF TGCAGTGCTAGAGCCAGAATGGGCAGGCAAGAGACCCAGTACTTC
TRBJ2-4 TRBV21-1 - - CASSHQRYVAKNIQYF TGTGCCAGCAGCCACCAACGTTACGTAGCCAAAAACATTCAGTACTTC
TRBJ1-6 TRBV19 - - CASSYVGGNSPLHF TGTGCCAGTAGTTATGTCGGGGGGAATTCACCCCTCCACTTT
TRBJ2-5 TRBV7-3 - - CASSSGTPLGTQYF TGTGCCAGCAGCTCCGGGACTCCTCTTGGGACCCAGTACTTC
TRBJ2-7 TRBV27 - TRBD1 CASSPYTGTGVSEQYF TGTGCCAGCAGTCCATACACCGGGACAGGGGTATCCGAGCAGTACTTC
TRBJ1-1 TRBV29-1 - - CSVATGTEAFF TGCAGCGTGGCCACGGGGACTGAAGCTTTCTTT
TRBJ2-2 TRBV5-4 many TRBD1 CASSLVEGADTGELFF TGTGCCAGCAGCTTGGTAGAGGGGGCGGACACCGGGGAGCTGTTTTTT
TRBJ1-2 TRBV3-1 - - CASSPGGSSNYGYTF TGTGCCAGCAGCCCCGGGGGCTCCTCTAACTATGGCTACACCTTC
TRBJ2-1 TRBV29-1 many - CSVGAGGNPNEQFF TGCAGCGTTGGAGCCGGAGGTAACCCCAATGAGCAGTTCTTC
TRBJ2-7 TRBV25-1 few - CASSDYGSPAEQYF TGTGCCAGCAGTGACTATGGCAGCCCCGCCGAGCAGTACTTC